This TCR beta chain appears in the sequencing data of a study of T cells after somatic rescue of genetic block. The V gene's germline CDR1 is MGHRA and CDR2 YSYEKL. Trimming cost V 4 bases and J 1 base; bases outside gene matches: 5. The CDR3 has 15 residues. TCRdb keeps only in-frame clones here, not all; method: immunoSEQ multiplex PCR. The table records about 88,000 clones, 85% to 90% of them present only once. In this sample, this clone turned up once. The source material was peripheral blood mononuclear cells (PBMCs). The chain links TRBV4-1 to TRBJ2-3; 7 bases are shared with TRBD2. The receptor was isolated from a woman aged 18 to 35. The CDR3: CASSPLADGTDTQYF. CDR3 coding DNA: TGCGCCAGCAGCCCTCTAGCGGACGGCACAGATACGCAGTATTTT.